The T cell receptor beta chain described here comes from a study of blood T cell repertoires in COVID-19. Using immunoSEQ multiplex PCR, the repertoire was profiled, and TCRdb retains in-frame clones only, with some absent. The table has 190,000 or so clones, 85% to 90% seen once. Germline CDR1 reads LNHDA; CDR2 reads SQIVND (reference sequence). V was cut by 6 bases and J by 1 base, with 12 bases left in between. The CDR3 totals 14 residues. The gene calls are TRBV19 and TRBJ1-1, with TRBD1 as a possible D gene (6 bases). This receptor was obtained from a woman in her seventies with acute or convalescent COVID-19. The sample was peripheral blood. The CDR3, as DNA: TGTGCCAGTAGCCCCGGGACAACGAACACTGAAGCTTTCTTT. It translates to CASSPGTTNTEAFF. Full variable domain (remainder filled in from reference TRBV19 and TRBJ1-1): DGGITQSPKYLFRKEGQNVTLSCEQNLNHDAMYWYRQDPGQGLRLIYYSQIVNDFQKGDIAEGYSVSREKKESFPLTVTSAQKNPTAFYLCASSPGTTNTEAFFGQGTRLTVV.